This entry is about one TCR beta chain. Its antigen is not known. The data belong to a study of T cells in localized non-small cell lung cancer. Study results and limitations: There was higher T cell clonality in uninvolved adjacent lung than in tumor, and it was highest there. Higher T cell density in the blood was associated with longer overall survival, whereas higher adjacent-lung clonality associated with shorter survival.

Germline V gene data show CDR1 as SGHTA and CDR2 as FQGNSA. Deletions cut 3 bases from V and 2 bases from J, with 8 bases between. This CDR3 contains 14 residues. TCRdb's copy holds only in-frame clones and misses some; the assay was immunoSEQ multiplex PCR. The sample includes 55,000 to 65,000 clones, roughly 90% seen only once; the top ten take 20% to 25%. The chain joins TRBV7-2 to TRBJ1-5, with a possible D match to TRBD1 (5 bases). The specimen was peripheral blood, collected before any cancer treatment. The TCR comes from a man aged 40-75 years with stage I squamous cell lung carcinoma. CDR3 loop: CASSFDSRNQPQHF. CDR3 in DNA: TGTGCCAGCAGCTTTGACAGCCGCAATCAGCCCCAGCATTTT.